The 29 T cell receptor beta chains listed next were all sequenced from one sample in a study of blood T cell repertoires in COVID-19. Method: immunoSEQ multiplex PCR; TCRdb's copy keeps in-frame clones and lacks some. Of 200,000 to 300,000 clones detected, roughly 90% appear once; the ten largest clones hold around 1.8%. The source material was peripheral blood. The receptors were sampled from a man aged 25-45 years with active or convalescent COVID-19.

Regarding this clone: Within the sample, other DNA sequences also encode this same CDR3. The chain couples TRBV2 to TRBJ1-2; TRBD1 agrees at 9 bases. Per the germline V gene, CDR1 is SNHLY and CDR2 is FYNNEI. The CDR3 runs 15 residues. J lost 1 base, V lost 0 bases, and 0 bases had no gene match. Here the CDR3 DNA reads TGTGCCAGCAGTGAAGCGGGACAGGGTAACTATGGCTACACCTTC. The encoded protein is CASSEAGQGNYGYTF. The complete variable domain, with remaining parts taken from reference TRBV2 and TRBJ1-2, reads EPEVTQTPSHQVTQMGQEVILRCVPISNHLYFYWYRQILGQKVEFLVSFYNNEISEKSEIFDDQFSVERPDGSNFTLKIRSTKLEDSAMYFCASSEAGQGNYGYTFGSGTRLTVV.

CDR3 DNA sequence: TGTGCCAGCAGCTTTCTAGGGACAGGGGCAGGGTCAGAGACCCAGTACTTC. Translated, it gives CASSFLGTGAGSETQYF. The V gene is TRBV5-5, the J gene TRBJ2-5; TRBD1 agrees at 10 bases. The ends lost 2 bases at V and 4 bases at J; junction bases unmatched: 11. Germline CDR1 reads SGHKS; CDR2 reads YYEKEE (reference sequence). The CDR3 contains 17 residues.

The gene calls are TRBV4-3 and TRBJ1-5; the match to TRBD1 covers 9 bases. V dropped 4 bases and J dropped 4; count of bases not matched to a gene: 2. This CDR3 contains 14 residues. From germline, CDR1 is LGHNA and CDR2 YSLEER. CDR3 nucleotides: TGCGCCAGCAGCCCGGACAGGGGAAATCAGCCCCAGCATTTT. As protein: CASSPDRGNQPQHF.

In DNA, the CDR3 is TGTGCCAGCAGCGGACAGGACTATGGCTACACCTTC. Translation: CASSGQDYGYTF. The V call is TRBV9, the J call TRBJ1-2, with D perhaps TRBD1 (6 bases). The V gene's germline CDR1 is SGDLS and CDR2 YYNGEE. The CDR3 is 12 amino acids. Trimming removed 3 bases from V and 3 bases from J, with 6 bases in between. Using reference TRBV9 and TRBJ1-2 for the parts outside the CDR3, the full variable domain is DSGVTQTPKHLITATGQRVTLRCSPRSGDLSVYWYQQSLDQGLQFLIQYYNGEERAKGNILERFSAQQFPDLHSELNLSSLELGDSALYFCASSGQDYGYTFGSGTRLTVV.

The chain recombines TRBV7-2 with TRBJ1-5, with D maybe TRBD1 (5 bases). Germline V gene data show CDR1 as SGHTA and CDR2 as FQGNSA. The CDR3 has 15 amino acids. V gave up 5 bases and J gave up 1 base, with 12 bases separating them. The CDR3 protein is CASSAGVLSNQPQHF. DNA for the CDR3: TGTGCCAGCAGCGCGGGGGTTTTGAGCAATCAGCCCCAGCATTTT. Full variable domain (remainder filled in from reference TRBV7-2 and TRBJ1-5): GAGVSQSPSNKVTEKGKDVELRCDPISGHTALYWYRQSLGQGLEFLIYFQGNSAPDKSGLPSDRFSAERTGGSVSTLTIQRTQQEDSAVYLCASSAGVLSNQPQHFGDGTRLSIL.

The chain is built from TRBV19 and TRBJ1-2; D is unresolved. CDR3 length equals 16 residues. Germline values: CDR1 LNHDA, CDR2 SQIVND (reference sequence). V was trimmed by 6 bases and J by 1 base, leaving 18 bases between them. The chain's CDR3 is CASSPKAVSVNYGYTF. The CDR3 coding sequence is TGTGCCAGTAGCCCCAAGGCCGTCAGCGTTAACTATGGCTACACCTTC.

The CDR3 loop reads CASSDRGIDTEAFF. CDR3 bases: TGTGCCAGCAGCGACCGGGGTATTGACACTGAAGCTTTCTTT. J is TRBJ1-1 and V is TRBV7-9; D call uncertain. The V end lost 5 bases, the J end lost 3 bases, and 13 bases lay between the germline ends. The CDR3 totals 14 residues. Germline V CDR1 and CDR2: SEHNR, FQNEAQ (reference sequence).

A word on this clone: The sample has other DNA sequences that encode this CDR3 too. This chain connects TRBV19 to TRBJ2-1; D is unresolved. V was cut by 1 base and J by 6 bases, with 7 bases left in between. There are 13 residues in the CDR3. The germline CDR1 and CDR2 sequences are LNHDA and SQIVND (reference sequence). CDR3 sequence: CASSIGSINEQFF. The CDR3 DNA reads TGTGCCAGTAGTATAGGCAGTATCAATGAGCAGTTCTTC.

This CDR3 is CAWSDPLADEQFF. Here the CDR3 DNA reads TGTGCCTGGAGTGACCCATTGGCCGATGAGCAGTTCTTC. V and J are TRBV30 and TRBJ2-1; no clear D. The CDR3 is 13 residues long. V lost 1 base to trimming and J lost 8 bases, with 12 bases between them. The germline V gene has CDR1 GTSNPN and CDR2 SVGIG (reference sequence).

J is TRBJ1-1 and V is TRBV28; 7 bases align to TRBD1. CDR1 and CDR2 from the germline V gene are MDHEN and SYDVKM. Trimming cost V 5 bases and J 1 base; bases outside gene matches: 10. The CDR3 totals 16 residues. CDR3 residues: CASSPVTGITNTEAFF. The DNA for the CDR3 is TGTGCCAGCAGTCCGGTGACAGGGATAACGAACACTGAAGCTTTCTTT.

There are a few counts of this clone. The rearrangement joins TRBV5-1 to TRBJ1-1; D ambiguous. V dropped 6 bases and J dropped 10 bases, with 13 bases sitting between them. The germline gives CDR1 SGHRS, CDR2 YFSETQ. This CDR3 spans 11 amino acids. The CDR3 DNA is TGCGCCAGCAACAGTGGCGGGGTAGCTTTCTTT. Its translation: CASNSGGVAFF.

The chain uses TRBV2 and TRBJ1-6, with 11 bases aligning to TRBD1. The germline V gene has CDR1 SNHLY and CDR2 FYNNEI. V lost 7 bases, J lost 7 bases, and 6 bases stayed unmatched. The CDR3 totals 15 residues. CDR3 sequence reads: CASTDRTGGNSPLHF. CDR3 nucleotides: TGTGCCAGCACGGACAGGACAGGGGGCAATTCACCCCTCCACTTT.

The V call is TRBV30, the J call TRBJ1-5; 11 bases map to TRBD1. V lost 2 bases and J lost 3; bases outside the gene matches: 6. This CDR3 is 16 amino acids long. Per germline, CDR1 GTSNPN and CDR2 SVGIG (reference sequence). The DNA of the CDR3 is TGTGCCTGGAGTAGTGGACAGGGGGCATCCAATCAGCCCCAGCATTTT. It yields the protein CAWSSGQGASNQPQHF.

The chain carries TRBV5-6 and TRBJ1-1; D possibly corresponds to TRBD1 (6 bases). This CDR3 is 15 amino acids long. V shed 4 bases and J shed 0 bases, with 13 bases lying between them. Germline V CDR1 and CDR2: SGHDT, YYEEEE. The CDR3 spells CASSDDRTMNTEAFF. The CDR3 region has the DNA TGTGCCAGCAGCGATGACAGGACGATGAACACTGAAGCTTTCTTT.

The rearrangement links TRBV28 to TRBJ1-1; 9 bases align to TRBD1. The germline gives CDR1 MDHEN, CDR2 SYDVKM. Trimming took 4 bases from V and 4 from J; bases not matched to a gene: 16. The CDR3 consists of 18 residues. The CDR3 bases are TGTGCCAGCAGTTCAGGGACAGGGTTCTACGGCTTGGGCACTGAAGCTTTCTTT. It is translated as CASSSGTGFYGLGTEAFF.

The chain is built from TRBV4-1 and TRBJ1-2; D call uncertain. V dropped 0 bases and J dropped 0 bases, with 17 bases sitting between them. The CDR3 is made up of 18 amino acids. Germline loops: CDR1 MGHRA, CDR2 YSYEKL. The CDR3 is CASSQDLRSAAANYGYTF. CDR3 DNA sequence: TGCGCCAGCAGCCAAGATCTTCGAAGCGCGGCGGCTAACTATGGCTACACCTTC.

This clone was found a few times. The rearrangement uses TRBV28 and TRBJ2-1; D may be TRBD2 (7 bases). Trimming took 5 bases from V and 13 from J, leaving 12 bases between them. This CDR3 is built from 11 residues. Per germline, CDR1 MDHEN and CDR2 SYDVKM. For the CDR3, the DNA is TGTGCCAGCAGTGGGGGGGCAGGTCAGTTCTTC. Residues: CASSGGAGQFF.

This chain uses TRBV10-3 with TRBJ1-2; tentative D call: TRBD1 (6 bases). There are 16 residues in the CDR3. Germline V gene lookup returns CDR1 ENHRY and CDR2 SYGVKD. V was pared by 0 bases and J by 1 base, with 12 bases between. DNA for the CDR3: TGTGCCATCAGTGAGTCGTTGACAGGCGTTAACTATGGCTACACCTTC. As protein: CAISESLTGVNYGYTF.

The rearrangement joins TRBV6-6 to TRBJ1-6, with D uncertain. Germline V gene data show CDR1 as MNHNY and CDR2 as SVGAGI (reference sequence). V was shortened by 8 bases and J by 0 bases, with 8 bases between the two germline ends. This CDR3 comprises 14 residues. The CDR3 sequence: CASGQASYNSPLHF. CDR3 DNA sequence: TGTGCCAGCGGGCAGGCCTCCTATAATTCACCCCTCCACTTT.

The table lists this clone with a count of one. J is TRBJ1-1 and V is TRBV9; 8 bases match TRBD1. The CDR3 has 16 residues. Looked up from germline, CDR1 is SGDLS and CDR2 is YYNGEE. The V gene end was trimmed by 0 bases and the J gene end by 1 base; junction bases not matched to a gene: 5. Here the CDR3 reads CASSVGQGRGNTEAFF. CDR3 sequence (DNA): TGTGCCAGCAGCGTAGGACAGGGGCGCGGGAACACTGAAGCTTTCTTT.

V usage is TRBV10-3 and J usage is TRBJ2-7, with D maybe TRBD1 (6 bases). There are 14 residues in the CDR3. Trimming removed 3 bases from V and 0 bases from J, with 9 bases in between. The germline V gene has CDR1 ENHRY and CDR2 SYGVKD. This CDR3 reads CAISDEQGSYEQYF. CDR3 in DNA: TGTGCCATCAGTGATGAACAGGGCTCCTACGAGCAGTACTTC.

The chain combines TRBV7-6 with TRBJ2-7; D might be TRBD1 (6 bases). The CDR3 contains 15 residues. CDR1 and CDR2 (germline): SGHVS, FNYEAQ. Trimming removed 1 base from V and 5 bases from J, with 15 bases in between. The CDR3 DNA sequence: TGTGCCAGCAGCTTAGAACAGGGTAATCGTCACGAGCAGTACTTC. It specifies CASSLEQGNRHEQYF.

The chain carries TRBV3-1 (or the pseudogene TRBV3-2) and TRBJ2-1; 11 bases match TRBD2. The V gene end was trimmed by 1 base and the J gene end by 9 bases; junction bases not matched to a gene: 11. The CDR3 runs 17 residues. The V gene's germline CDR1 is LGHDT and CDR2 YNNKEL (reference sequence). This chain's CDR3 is CASSQGASGGPHGEQFF. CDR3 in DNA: TGTGCCAGCAGCCAAGGGGCTAGCGGGGGGCCCCACGGTGAGCAGTTCTTC.

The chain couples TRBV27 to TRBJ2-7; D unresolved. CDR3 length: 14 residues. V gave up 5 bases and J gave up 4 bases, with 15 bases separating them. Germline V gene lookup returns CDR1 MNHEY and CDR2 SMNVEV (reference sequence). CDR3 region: CASSRRLLEYEQYF. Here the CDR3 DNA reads TGTGCCAGCAGTCGACGGTTGCTAGAATACGAGCAGTACTTC.

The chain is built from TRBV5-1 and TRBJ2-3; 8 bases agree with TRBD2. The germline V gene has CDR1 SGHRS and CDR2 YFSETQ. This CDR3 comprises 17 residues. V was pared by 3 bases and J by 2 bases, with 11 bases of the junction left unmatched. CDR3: CASSSGTLAEDTDTQYF. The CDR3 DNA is TGCGCCAGCAGCTCGGGTACACTAGCGGAAGACACAGATACGCAGTATTTT.

The CDR3 loop reads CASSQAGGSYGYTF. CDR3 bases: TGTGCCAGCAGCCAAGCGGGGGGGTCTTACGGCTACACCTTC. The chain links TRBV3-1 (or the pseudogene TRBV3-2) to TRBJ1-2; D may be TRBD1 (5 bases). The CDR3 runs to 14 residues. V was clipped by 1 base and J by 8 bases, with 14 bases between them. Germline-derived CDR1 and CDR2 are LGHDT and YNNKEL (reference sequence).

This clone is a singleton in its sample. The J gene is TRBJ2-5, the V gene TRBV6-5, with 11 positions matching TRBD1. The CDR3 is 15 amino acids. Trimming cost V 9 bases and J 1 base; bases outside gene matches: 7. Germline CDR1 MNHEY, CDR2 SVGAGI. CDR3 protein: CASLRDRGAQETQYF. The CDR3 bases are TGTGCCAGTCTCCGGGACAGGGGGGCCCAAGAGACCCAGTACTTC.

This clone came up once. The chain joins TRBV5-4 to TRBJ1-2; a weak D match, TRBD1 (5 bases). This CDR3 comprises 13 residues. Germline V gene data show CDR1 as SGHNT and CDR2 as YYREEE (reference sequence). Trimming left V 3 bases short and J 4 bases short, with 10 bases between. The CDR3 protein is CASSSLGGYGYTF. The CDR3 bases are TGTGCCAGCAGCTCCCTGGGGGGCTATGGCTACACCTTC.

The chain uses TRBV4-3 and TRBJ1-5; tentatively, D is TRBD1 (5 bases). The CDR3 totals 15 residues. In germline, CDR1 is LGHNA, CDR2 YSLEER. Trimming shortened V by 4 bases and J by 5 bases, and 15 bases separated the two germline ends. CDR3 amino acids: CASSLNPDNYQPQHF. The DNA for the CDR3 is TGCGCCAGCAGCCTCAATCCGGACAACTATCAGCCCCAGCATTTT.